This TCR beta chain was found in a study of Graves' ophthalmopathy and Graves' hyperthyroidism. The CDR3 extends over 14 amino acids. V gave up 6 bases and J gave up 6 bases; unmatched junction bases: 10. Germline V gene data show CDR1 as MNHEY and CDR2 as SVGAGI. This clonotype showed up many times. RNA transcripts were the source from which TCR beta CDR3 regions were amplified. The first-round RT-PCR employed HTBI primers together with the Qiagen OneStep RT-PCR kit. A multiplex PCR was then performed as the second round. TCRdb recomputed calls from the multiplex PCR reads with MiXCR, one row per CDR3 protein. Seen here are 210,000 or so distinct CDR3 sequences, under 30% observed once, and the top ten hold around 9.8%.

The specimen was peripheral blood. This chain connects TRBV6-5 to TRBJ1-2; 7 bases line up with TRBD1. The source is a man aged 50 or older with Graves' ophthalmopathy. The CDR3, as DNA: TGTGCCAGCAGGTATAGACAGGGACTCCATGGCTACACCTTC. It codes for CASRYRQGLHGYTF.